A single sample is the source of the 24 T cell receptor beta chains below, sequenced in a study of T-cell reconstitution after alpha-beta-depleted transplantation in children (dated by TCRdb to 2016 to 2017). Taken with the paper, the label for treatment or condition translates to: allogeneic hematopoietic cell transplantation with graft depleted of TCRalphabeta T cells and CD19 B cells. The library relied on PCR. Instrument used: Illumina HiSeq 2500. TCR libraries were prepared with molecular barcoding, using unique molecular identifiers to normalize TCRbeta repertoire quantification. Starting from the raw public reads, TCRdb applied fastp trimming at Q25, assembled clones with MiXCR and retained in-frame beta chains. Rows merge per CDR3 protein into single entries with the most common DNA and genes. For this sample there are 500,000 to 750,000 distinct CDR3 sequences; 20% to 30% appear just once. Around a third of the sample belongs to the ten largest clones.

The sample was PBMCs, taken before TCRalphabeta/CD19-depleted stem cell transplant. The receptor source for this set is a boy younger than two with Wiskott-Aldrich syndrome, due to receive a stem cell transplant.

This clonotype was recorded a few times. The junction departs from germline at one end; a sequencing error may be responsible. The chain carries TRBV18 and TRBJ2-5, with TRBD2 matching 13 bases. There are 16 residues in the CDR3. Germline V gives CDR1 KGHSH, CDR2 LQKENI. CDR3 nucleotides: TGTGCCAGCTCATCACCGGGACTAGCGGGATTTGAGACCCAGTACTTC. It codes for CASSSPGLAGFETQYF.

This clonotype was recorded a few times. The CDR3 spells CASSLEGQGISPQHF. The CDR3 DNA sequence: TGCGCCAGCAGCTTGGAGGGACAGGGAATTTCGCCCCAGCATTTT. The chain carries TRBV5-1 and TRBJ1-5; 9 bases are shared with TRBD1. The V gene end was trimmed by 0 bases and the J gene end by 9 bases; junction bases not matched to a gene: 7. CDR3 size: 15 residues. The germline gives CDR1 SGHRS, CDR2 YFSETQ.

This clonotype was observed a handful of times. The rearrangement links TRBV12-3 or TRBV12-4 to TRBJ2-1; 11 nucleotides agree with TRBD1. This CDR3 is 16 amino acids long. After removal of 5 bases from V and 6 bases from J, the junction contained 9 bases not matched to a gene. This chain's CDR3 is CASSPPFGQGANEQFF. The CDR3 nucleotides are TGTGCCAGCAGTCCACCTTTCGGACAGGGGGCCAATGAGCAGTTCTTC.

Here the CDR3 reads CSASPRDSGTGELFF. The CDR3 region has the DNA TGCAGTGCTAGTCCCAGGGATTCGGGTACCGGGGAGCTGTTTTTT. V is TRBV20-1 and J is TRBJ2-2; possibly TRBD1 for D (5 bases). Germline values: CDR1 DFQATT, CDR2 SNEGSKA (reference sequence). This CDR3 spans 15 amino acids. V was shortened by 3 bases and J by 5 bases, with 16 bases between the two germline ends.

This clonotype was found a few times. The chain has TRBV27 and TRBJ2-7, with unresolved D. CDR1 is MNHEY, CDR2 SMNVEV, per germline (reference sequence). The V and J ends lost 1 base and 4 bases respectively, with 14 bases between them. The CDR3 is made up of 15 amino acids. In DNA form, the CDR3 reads TGTGCCAGCAGTTTATGGGCAGCGAGTGATTACGAGCAGTACTTC. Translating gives CASSLWAASDYEQYF.

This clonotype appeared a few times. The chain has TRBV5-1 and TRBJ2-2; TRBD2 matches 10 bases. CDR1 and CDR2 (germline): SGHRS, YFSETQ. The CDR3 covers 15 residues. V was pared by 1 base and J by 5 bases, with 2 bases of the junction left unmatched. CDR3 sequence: CASSLPSGSTGELFF. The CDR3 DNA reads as TGCGCCAGCAGCTTGCCTAGCGGGAGTACCGGGGAGCTGTTTTTT.

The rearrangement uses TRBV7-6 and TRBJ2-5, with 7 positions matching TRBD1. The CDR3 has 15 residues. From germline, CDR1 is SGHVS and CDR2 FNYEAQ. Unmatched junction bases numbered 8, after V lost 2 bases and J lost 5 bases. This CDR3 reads CASSLLEQGWETQYF. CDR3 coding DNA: TGTGCCAGCAGCTTATTAGAACAGGGGTGGGAGACCCAGTACTTC.

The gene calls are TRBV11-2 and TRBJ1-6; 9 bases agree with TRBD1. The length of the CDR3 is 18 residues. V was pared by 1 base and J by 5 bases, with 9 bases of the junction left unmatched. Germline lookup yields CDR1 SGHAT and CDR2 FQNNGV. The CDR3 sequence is CASSLVPGTGMNNSPLHF. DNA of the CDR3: TGTGCCAGCAGCTTAGTTCCGGGGACAGGGATGAATAATTCACCCCTCCACTTT.

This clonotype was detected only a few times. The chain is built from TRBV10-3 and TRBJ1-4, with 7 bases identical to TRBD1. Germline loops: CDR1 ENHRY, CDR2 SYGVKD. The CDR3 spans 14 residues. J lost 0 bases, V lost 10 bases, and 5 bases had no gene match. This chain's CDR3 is CATGTAATNEKLFF. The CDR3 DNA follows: TGTGCCACCGGGACAGCTGCAACTAATGAAAAACTGTTTTTT.

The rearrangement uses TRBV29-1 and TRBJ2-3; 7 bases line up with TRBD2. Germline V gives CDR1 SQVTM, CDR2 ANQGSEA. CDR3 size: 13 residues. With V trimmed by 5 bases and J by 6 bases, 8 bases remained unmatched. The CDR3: CSVYPAGVDTQYF. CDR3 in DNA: TGCAGCGTTTACCCCGCGGGAGTGGATACGCAGTATTTT.

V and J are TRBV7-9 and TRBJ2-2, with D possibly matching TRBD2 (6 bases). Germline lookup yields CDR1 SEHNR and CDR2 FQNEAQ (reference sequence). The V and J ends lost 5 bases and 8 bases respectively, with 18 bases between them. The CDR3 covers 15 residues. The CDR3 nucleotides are TGTGCCAGCAGCGTTCCGGGACTTCGAATGGGGGAGCTGTTTTTT. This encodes CASSVPGLRMGELFF.

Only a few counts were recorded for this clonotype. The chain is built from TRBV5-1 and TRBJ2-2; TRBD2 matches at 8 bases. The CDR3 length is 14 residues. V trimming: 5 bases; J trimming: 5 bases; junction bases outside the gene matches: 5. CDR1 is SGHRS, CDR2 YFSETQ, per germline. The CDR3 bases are TGCGCCAGCAGTCCGGGAGGGGAGACCGGGGAGCTGTTTTTT. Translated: CASSPGGETGELFF.

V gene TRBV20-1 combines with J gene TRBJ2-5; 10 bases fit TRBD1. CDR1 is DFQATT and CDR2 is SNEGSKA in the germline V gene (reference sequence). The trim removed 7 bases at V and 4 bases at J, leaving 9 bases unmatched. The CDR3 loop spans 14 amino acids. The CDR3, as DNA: TGCAGTGAAGCCGGGACAGGGGCACTAGAGACCCAGTACTTC. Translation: CSEAGTGALETQYF.

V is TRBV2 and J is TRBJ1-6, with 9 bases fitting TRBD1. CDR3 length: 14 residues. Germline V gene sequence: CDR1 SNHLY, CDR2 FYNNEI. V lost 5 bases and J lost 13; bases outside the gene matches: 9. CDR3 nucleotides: TGTGCCAGCAGTTCAGACAGGGGGACTCGTCCCCTCCACTTT. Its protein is CASSSDRGTRPLHF.

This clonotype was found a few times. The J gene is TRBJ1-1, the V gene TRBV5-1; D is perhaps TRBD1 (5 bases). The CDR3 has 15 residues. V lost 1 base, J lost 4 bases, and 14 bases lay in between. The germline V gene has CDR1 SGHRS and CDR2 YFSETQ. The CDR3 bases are TGCGCCAGCAGCTTGTCGGCAGGGTCGAGCACTGAAGCTTTCTTT. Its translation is CASSLSAGSSTEAFF.

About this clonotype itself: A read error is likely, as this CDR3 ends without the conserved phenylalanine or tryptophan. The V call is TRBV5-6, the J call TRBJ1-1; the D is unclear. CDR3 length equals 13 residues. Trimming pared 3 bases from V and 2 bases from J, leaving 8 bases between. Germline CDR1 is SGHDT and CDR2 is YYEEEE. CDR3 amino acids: CASSWRENTEAFL. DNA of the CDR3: TGTGCCAGCAGCTGGCGGGAAAACACTGAAGCTTTCCTT.

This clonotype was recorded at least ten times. This CDR3 is CASSSGGTEAFF. DNA for the CDR3: TGTGCCAGCAGTTCAGGGGGTACTGAAGCTTTCTTT. The genes are TRBV28 and TRBJ1-1; the match to TRBD1 covers 7 bases. The V segment lost 4 bases and the J segment 5 bases; nucleotides outside the gene matches: 1. The germline V gene encodes CDR1 MDHEN and CDR2 SYDVKM. The CDR3 consists of 12 residues.

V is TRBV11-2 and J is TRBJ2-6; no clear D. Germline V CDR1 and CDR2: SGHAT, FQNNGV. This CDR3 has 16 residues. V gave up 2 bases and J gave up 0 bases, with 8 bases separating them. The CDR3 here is CASSLRGASGANVLTF. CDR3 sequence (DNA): TGTGCCAGCAGCTTAAGAGGAGCCTCTGGGGCCAACGTCCTGACTTTC.

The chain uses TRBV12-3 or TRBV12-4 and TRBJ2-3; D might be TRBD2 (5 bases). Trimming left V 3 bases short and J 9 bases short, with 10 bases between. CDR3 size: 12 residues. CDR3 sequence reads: CASSLAGGTQYF. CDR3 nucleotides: TGTGCCAGCAGTTTGGCGGGTGGCACGCAGTATTTT.

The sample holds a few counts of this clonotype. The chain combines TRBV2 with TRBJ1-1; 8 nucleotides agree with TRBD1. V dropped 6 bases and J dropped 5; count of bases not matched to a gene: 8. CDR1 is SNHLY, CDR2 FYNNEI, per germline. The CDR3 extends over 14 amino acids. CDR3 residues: CASSAGTGQTEAFF. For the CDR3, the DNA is TGTGCCAGCAGCGCTGGGACAGGACAAACTGAAGCTTTCTTT.

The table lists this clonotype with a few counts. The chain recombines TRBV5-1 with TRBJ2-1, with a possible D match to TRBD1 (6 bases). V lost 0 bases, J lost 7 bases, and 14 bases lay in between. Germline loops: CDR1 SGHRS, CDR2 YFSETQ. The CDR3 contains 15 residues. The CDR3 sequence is CASSLVLGTMNEQFF. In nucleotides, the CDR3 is TGCGCCAGCAGCTTGGTCCTCGGGACAATGAATGAGCAGTTCTTC.

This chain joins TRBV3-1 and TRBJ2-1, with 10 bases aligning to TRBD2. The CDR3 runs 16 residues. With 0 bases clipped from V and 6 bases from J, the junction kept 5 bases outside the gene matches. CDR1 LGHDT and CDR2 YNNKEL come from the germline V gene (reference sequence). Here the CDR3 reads CASSQDLASGSNEQFF. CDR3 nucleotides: TGTGCCAGCAGCCAAGATCTTGCTAGCGGGAGCAATGAGCAGTTCTTC.

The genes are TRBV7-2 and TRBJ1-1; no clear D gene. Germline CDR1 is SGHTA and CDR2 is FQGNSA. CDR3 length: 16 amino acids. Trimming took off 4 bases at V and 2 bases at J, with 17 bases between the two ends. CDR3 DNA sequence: TGTGCCAGCAGCTATAAGGGAGGTGGGATTAACACTGAAGCTTTCTTT. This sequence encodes CASSYKGGGINTEAFF.

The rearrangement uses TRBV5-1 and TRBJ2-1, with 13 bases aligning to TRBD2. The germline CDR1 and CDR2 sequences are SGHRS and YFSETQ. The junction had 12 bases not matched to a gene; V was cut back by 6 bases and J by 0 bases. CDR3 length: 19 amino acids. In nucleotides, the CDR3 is TGCGCCAGCACCCTAAGGGGACTAGCGGGACTCCACTCCTACAATGAGCAGTTCTTC. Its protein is CASTLRGLAGLHSYNEQFF.